One and the same sample provided the 9 T cell receptor beta chains below, sequenced in a study of cytomegalovirus exposure and HLA in healthy donors. PCR employed 60 Vbeta and 13 Jbeta primers. The table came from immunoSEQ multiplex PCR; TCRdb's copy has only in-frame clones and leaves some out. The sample contains about 94,000 clones, over 65% of which appear only once. The sample was PBMCs. These receptors came from a human donor in good health.

The chain recombines TRBV15 with TRBJ1-1, with 11 bases matching TRBD1. V lost 7 bases to trimming and J lost 4 bases; unmatched junction nucleotides: 8. The CDR3 totals 15 residues. CDR1 and CDR2 from the germline V gene are LNHNV and YYDKDF (reference sequence). The CDR3 DNA is TGTGCCACCAATCGAGGGACAGGGGGTGGCACTGAAGCTTTCTTT. It is translated as CATNRGTGGGTEAFF.

The gene calls are TRBV27 and TRBJ1-2; D not certain. In germline, CDR1 is MNHEY, CDR2 SMNVEV (reference sequence). This CDR3 is 13 amino acids long. Trimming took 5 bases from V and 5 from J, leaving 12 bases between them. In DNA, the CDR3 is TGTGCCAGCAGTCCCTCTGAGGATTATGGCTACACCTTC. Encoded protein: CASSPSEDYGYTF.

The chain recombines TRBV2 with TRBJ1-4; tentatively, D is TRBD1 (5 bases). Between the trimmed V and J ends, which lost 7 bases and 7 bases, there was a span of 13 bases. The CDR3 totals 13 residues. CDR1 is SNHLY, CDR2 FYNNEI, per germline. The DNA for the CDR3 is TGTGCCAGCAACCGGGACTTAGGTGAAAAACTGTTTTTT. This translates into CASNRDLGEKLFF.

This clone was recorded only once. This chain uses TRBV7-2 with TRBJ2-5, with D possibly TRBD1 on 6 matching bases. Per germline, CDR1 SGHTA and CDR2 FQGNSA. This CDR3 comprises 15 residues. The ends were cut back, 5 bases at V and 2 bases at J, with 15 bases in the middle. The CDR3 region has the DNA TGTGCCAGCAGCCCAGAGGCGACAGGTCAAGAGACCCAGTACTTC. Amino acids: CASSPEATGQETQYF.

V and J are TRBV28 and TRBJ2-7; D is possibly TRBD1 (6 bases). Trimming left V 5 bases short and J 0 bases short, with 11 bases between. The CDR3 is 14 residues long. Per germline, CDR1 MDHEN and CDR2 SYDVKM. CDR3 DNA sequence: TGTGCCAGCAGTACCGGGACACGCTCCTACGAGCAGTACTTC. Residues: CASSTGTRSYEQYF.

The chain is built from TRBV5-6 and TRBJ1-1; 9 nucleotides match TRBD1. CDR3 length equals 15 residues. Germline-derived CDR1 and CDR2 are SGHDT and YYEEEE. Trimming cost V 4 bases and J 7 bases; bases outside gene matches: 11. In nucleotides, the CDR3 is TGTGCCAGCAGCCTGAACAGGGGGCCCACCCTTGAAGCTTTCTTT. Translation: CASSLNRGPTLEAFF.

The chain has TRBV27 and TRBJ2-1; D is possibly TRBD1 (5 bases). The length of the CDR3 is 13 residues. Per the germline V gene, CDR1 is MNHEY and CDR2 is SMNVEV (reference sequence). V was cut by 6 bases and J by 4 bases, with 10 bases left in between. This CDR3 reads CASRPTEYNEQFF. CDR3 nucleotide sequence: TGTGCCAGCAGGCCGACAGAGTACAATGAGCAGTTCTTC.

The DNA of the CDR3 is TGTGCCAGCACTCTCTCCAGGGGGATGAACACTGAAGCTTTCTTT. The encoded protein is CASTLSRGMNTEAFF. The V gene is TRBV28, the J gene TRBJ1-1, with 7 bases lining up with TRBD1. The CDR3 has 15 amino acids. After removal of 7 bases from V and 0 bases from J, the junction contained 8 bases not matched to a gene. Germline lookup yields CDR1 MDHEN and CDR2 SYDVKM.

The rearrangement uses TRBV11-2 and TRBJ2-7; D is perhaps TRBD1 (6 bases). The CDR3 covers 16 residues. Trimming took off 0 bases at V and 2 bases at J, with 14 bases between the two ends. CDR1 and CDR2 from the germline V gene are SGHAT and FQNNGV. In DNA, the CDR3 is TGTGCCAGCAGCTTAGATCCCGGGACACGGACCTACGAGCAGTACTTC. This encodes CASSLDPGTRTYEQYF. Together with reference TRBV11-2 and TRBJ2-7, the CDR3 gives the full variable domain: EAGVAQSPRYKIIEKRQSVAFWCNPISGHATLYWYQQILGQGPKLLIQFQNNGVVDDSQLPKDRFSAERLKGVDSTLKIQPAKLEDSAVYLCASSLDPGTRTYEQYFGPGTRLTVT.